This TCR beta chain came from a study of blood T cell repertoires in COVID-19. This table comes from immunoSEQ multiplex PCR, and its TCRdb copy is limited to in-frame clones, with some not included. The profile shows around 330,000 clones, about 88% of them singletons. This clone was found once. The receptor was isolated from a woman in her forties who had recovered from COVID-19. The source material was PBMCs or T cells enriched from blood (not recorded which).

The CDR3 loop is CATSRDGSTYNEQFF. The CDR3 region has the DNA TGTGCCACCAGCAGAGACGGGAGTACCTACAATGAGCAGTTCTTC. The V and J genes are TRBV15 and TRBJ2-1; tentative D call: TRBD2 (6 bases). Trimming removed 0 bases from V and 2 bases from J, with 8 bases in between. Germline lookup yields CDR1 LNHNV and CDR2 YYDKDF (reference sequence). The CDR3 contains 15 residues.